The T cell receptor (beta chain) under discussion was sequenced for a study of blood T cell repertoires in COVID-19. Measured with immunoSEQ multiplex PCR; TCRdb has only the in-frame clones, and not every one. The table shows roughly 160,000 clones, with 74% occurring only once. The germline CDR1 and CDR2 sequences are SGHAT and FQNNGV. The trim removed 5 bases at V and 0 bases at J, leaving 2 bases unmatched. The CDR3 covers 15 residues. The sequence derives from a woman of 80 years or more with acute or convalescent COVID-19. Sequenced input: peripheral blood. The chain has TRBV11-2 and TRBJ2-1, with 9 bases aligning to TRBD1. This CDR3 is CASSEDRGSYNEQFF. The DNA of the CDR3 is TGTGCCAGCAGCGAGGACAGGGGCTCCTACAATGAGCAGTTCTTC.